One T cell receptor (beta chain) is described in this entry. The germline V gene encodes CDR1 SGHAT and CDR2 FQNNGV. J was trimmed by 9 bases and V by 1 base; bases with no gene match: 17. The CDR3 spans 18 residues. Each CDR3 protein is one row after TCRdb ran MiXCR on the 5' RACE reads. The sample has approximately 500,000 distinct CDR3 sequences; approximately 14% are singletons. This entry belongs to a study of identical twins. These data are also associated with another study on yellow fever vaccine responses in identical twins.

Specimen: CD4+ T cells sorted from blood. The rearrangement links TRBV11-2 to TRBJ2-1, with 8 bases aligning to TRBD1. The sequence was obtained from a woman between 18 and 29 years old in good health. The CDR3 region is CASSLVFHPGQVFAEQFF. CDR3 nucleotide sequence: TGTGCCAGCAGCTTAGTCTTCCATCCGGGACAGGTTTTTGCTGAGCAGTTCTTC.